This TCR beta chain was sequenced for a study of shared clonotypes between healthy human individuals. TCRdb's copy holds only in-frame clones and misses some; the assay was immunoSEQ multiplex PCR. The repertoire consists of 2 million to 2.5 million clones, with around 90% occurring once and the leading ten covering more than 0.35%. The CDR3 is 15 residues long. Trimming took off 7 bases at V and 0 bases at J, with 15 bases between the two ends. Germline lookup yields CDR1 MNHNY and CDR2 SVGAGI (reference sequence). The V call is TRBV6-6, the J call TRBJ1-1, with D hard to call. This clonotype originated in a young man in good health. Some clones in this sample may be carry-over from other donors' samples. The sample consisted of naive CD4+ T cells from PBMCs. Subset: CD45RA+ positively selected. The CDR3 DNA is TGTGCCAGCAACGGAGGGCCTACAATGAACACTGAAGCTTTCTTT. Protein product: CASNGGPTMNTEAFF.